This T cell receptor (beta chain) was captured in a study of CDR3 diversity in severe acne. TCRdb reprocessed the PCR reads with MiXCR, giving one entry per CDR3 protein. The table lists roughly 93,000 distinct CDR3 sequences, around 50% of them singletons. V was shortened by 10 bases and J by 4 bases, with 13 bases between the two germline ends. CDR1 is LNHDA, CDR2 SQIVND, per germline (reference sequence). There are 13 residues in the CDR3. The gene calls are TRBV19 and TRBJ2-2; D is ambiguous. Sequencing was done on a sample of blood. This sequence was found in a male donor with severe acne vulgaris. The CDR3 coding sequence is TGTGCCACCGCAGCGAGTTTCACCGGGGAGCTGTTTTTT. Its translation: CATAASFTGELFF.